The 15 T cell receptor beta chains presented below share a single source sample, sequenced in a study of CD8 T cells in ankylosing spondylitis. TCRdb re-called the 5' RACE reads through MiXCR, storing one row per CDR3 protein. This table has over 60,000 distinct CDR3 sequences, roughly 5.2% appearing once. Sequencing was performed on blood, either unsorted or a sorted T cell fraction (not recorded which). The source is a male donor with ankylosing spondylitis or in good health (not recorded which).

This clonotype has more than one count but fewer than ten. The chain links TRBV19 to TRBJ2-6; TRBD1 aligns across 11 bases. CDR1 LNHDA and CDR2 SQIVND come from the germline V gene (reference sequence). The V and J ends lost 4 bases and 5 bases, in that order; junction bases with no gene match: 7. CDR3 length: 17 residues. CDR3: CASSRGQGGTRANVLTF. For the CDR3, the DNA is TGTGCCAGTAGTAGGGGACAGGGGGGCACTAGGGCCAACGTCCTGACTTTC. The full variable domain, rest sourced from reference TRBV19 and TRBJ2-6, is DGGITQSPKYLFRKEGQNVTLSCEQNLNHDAMYWYRQDPGQGLRLIYYSQIVNDFQKGDIAEGYSVSREKKESFPLTVTSAQKNPTAFYLCASSRGQGGTRANVLTFGAGSRLTVL.

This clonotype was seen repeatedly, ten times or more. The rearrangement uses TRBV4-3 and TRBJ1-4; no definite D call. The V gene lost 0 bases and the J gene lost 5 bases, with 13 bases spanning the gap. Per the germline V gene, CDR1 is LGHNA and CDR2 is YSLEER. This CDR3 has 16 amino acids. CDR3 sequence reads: CASSQEGGHKNEKLFF. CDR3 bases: TGCGCCAGCAGCCAAGAGGGCGGCCATAAGAATGAAAAACTGTTTTTT.

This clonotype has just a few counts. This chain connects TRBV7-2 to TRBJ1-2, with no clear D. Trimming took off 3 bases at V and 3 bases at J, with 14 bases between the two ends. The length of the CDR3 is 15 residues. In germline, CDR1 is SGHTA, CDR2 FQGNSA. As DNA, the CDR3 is TGTGCCAGCAGCTTTTTAGAACGGCCCGACTATGGCTACACCTTC. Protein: CASSFLERPDYGYTF.

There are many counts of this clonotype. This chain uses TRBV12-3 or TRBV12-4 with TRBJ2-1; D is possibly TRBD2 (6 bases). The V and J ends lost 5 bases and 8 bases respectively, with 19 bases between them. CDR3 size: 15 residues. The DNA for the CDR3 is TGTGCCAGCAGTCTATCCTCCACGGGGGTTCATGAGCAGTTCTTC. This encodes CASSLSSTGVHEQFF.

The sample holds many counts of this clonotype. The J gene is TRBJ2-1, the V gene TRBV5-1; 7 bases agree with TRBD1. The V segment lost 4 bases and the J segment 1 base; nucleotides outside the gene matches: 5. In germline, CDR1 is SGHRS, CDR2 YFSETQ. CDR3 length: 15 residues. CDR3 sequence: CASSPKGQSYNEQFF. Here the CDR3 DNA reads TGCGCCAGCAGCCCGAAGGGACAGTCCTACAATGAGCAGTTCTTC.

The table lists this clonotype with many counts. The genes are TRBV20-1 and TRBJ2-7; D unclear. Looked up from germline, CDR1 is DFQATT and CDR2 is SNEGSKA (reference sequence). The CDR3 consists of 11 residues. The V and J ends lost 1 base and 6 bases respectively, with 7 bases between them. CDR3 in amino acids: CSARVRLEQYF. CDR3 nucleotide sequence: TGCAGTGCTAGAGTTCGACTCGAGCAGTACTTC.

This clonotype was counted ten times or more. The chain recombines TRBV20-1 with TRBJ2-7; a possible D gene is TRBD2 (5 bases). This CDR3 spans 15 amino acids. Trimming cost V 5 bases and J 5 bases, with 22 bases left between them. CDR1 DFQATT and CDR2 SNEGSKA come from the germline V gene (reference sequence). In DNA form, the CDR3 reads TGCAGTGCTGGACGGGAAGACACCCTAAGCAACGAGCAGTACTTC. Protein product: CSAGREDTLSNEQYF.

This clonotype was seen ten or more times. The CDR3 nucleotides read TGCAGCGTTGAAGATCCAACAGGAGAGAACACTGAAGCTTTCTTT. Translation gives CSVEDPTGENTEAFF. This chain connects TRBV29-1 to TRBJ1-1; a possible D gene is TRBD1 (5 bases). Germline lookup yields CDR1 SQVTM and CDR2 ANQGSEA. Trimming took off 0 bases at V and 1 base at J, with 12 bases between the two ends. This CDR3 is 15 amino acids long.

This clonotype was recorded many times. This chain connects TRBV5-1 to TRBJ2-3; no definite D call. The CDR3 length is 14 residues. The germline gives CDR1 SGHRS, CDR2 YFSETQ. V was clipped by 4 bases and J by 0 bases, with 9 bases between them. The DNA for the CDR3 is TGCGCCAGCAGCCCTGGAGACAGCACAGATACGCAGTATTTT. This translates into CASSPGDSTDTQYF.

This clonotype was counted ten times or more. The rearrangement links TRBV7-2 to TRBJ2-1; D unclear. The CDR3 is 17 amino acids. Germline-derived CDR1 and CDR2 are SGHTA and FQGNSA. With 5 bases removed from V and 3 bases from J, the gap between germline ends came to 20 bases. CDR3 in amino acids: CASSPVRAGLLYNEQFF. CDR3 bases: TGTGCCAGCAGCCCCGTAAGGGCAGGCCTGCTCTACAATGAGCAGTTCTTC.

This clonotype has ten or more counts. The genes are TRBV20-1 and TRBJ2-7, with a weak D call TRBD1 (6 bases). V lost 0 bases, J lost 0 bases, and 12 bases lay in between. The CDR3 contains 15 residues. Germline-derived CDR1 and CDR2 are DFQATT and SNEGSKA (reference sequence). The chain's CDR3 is CSARDPRGISYEQYF. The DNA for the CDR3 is TGCAGTGCTAGAGATCCGAGGGGGATCTCCTACGAGCAGTACTTC.

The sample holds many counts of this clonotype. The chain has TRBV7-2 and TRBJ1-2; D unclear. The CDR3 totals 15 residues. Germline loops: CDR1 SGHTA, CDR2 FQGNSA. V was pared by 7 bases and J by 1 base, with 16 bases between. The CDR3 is CASNSYPRGNYGYTF. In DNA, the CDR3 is TGTGCCAGCAATAGTTATCCTCGGGGTAACTATGGCTACACCTTC.

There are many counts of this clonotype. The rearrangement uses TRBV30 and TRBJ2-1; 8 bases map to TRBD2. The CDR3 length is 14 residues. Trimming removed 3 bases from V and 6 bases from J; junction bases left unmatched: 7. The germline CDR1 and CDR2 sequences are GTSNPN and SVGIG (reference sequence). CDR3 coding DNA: TGTGCCTGGAGGAGAGTAGCGGGGAGCAATGAGCAGTTCTTC. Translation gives CAWRRVAGSNEQFF.

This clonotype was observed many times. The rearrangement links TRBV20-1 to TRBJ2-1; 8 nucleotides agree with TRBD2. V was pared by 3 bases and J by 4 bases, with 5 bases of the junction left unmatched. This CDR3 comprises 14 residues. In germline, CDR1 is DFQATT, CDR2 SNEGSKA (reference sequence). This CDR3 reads CSASSAGGYNEQFF. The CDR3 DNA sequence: TGCAGTGCTAGTTCCGCGGGGGGTTACAATGAGCAGTTCTTC.

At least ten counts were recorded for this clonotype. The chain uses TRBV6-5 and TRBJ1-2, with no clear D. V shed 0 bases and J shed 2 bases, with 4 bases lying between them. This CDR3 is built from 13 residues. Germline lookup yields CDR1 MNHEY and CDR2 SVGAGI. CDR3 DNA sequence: TGTGCCAGCAGTTACTCAGGAAACTATGGCTACACCTTC. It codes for CASSYSGNYGYTF.